This T cell receptor (beta chain) originates from a study of CD8 T cells in ankylosing spondylitis. Study results and caveats: Earlier reports found some motif variants in synovial fluid and blood in reactive arthritis.

It was by quantitative 5'-RACE with molecular barcodes that TCR beta libraries were made. Via MiXCR, TCRdb re-called the 5' RACE reads, giving one row per CDR3 protein. The table lists around 130,000 distinct CDR3 sequences, over 7% of them singletons, with roughly 3.3% in the top ten. Trimming cost V 3 bases and J 2 bases; bases outside gene matches: 5. This CDR3 is built from 14 residues. CDR1 DFQATT and CDR2 SNEGSKA come from the germline V gene (reference sequence). There are many counts of this clonotype. As yet, its antigen is unknown. The chain employs TRBV20-1 and TRBJ2-3; 7 nucleotides agree with TRBD2. The specimen was blood, either unsorted or a sorted T cell fraction (not recorded which). This TCR was recovered from a male donor with ankylosing spondylitis or in good health (not recorded which). CDR3 residues: CSARGSGDTDTQYF. The CDR3, as DNA: TGCAGTGCTAGGGGAAGCGGGGACACAGATACGCAGTATTTT.